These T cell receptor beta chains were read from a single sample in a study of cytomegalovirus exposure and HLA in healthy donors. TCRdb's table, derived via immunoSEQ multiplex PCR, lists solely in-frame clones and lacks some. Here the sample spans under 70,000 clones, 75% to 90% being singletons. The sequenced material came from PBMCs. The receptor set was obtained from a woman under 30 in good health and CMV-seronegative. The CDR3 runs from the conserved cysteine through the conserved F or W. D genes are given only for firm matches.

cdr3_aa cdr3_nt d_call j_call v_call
CASSLDHGNYGYTF TGTGCCAGCAGCTTAGATCACGGTAACTATGGCTACACCTTC - TRBJ1-2 TRBV7-9
CASSERSKPNEKLFF TGTGCCAGCAGTGAACGGTCGAAGCCAAATGAAAAACTGTTTTTT - TRBJ1-4 TRBV2
CASRARVGSNQPQHF TGTGCCAGCAGGGCCAGGGTTGGGAGCAATCAGCCCCAGCATTTT - TRBJ1-5 TRBV2
CASSFIQGSWVSQFF TGTGCCAGCAGCTTCATACAGGGGTCCTGGGTTTCGCAGTTCTTC TRBD1 TRBJ2-1 TRBV5-5
CASSPRQGWTYEQYF TGTGCCAGCTCACCTCGACAGGGTTGGACCTACGAGCAGTACTTC TRBD1 TRBJ2-7 TRBV18
CASSLGVAGGPGDTQYF TGTGCCAGCAGCTTAGGAGTAGCGGGGGGCCCAGGGGATACGCAGTATTTT TRBD2 TRBJ2-3 TRBV11-2
CASSRTYMNTEAFF TGTGCCAGCAGCAGGACATATATGAACACTGAAGCTTTCTTT - TRBJ1-1 TRBV27
CASSLQGNRYEQYF TGTGCCAGCAGTTTGCAGGGGAATCGGTACGAGCAGTACTTC - TRBJ2-7 TRBV27
CASSEQGRNTGELFF TGTGCCAGCAGTGAACAGGGAAGGAACACCGGGGAGCTGTTTTTT - TRBJ2-2 TRBV2
CASSAGTGVPNYGYTF TGTGCCAGCAGCGCGGGGACAGGGGTACCTAACTATGGCTACACCTTC TRBD1 TRBJ1-2 TRBV7-2
CASSSTETNYEQYF TGTGCCAGCAGCTCGACAGAGACAAACTACGAGCAGTACTTC - TRBJ2-7 TRBV7-8
CASSKKRLVATHQPQHF TGTGCCAGCAGCAAAAAACGCCTCGTGGCAACGCATCAGCCCCAGCATTTT - TRBJ1-5 TRBV21-1
CASSSLEGKSQVTSFNYGYTF TGTGCCAGCAGTTCGCTTGAAGGGAAGTCACAGGTTACCTCGTTTAACTATGGCTACACCTTC - TRBJ1-2 TRBV28